The next 2 T cell receptor beta chains were all read from a single sample in a study of blood T cell repertoires in COVID-19. The table came from immunoSEQ multiplex PCR; TCRdb's copy has only in-frame clones and leaves some out. The sample includes more than 300,000 clones, 87% seen only once; the top ten take under 6.5%. The source material was peripheral blood. Receptors were obtained from a woman in her fifties or sixties with COVID-19, enrolled during active disease.

The rearrangement uses TRBV18 and TRBJ1-6; D ambiguous. This CDR3 region has 11 residues. The germline V gene encodes CDR1 KGHSH and CDR2 LQKENI. The V gene lost 6 bases and the J gene lost 9 bases, with 6 bases spanning the gap. The CDR3 reads CASSGGSPLHF. The CDR3, as DNA: TGTGCCAGCTCCGGTGGTTCACCCCTCCACTTT.

The CDR3 protein is CASSQGPTSSTGELFF. The CDR3 DNA reads as TGTGCCAGCAGCCAAGGACCCACTAGTTCCACCGGGGAGCTGTTTTTT. The rearrangement joins TRBV4-2 to TRBJ2-2; D is perhaps TRBD2 (5 bases). The CDR3 totals 16 residues. V was clipped by 1 base and J by 4 bases, with 13 bases between them. Germline values: CDR1 LGHNA, CDR2 YNFKEQ.